Listed here is a single TCR beta chain. This specimen belongs to a study of long-term antiretroviral therapy in people with HIV. Running of the v3.0 immunoSEQ assay took place at survey level. Here immunoSEQ multiplex PCR was the method, and the copy in TCRdb shows in-frame clones only, minus some. The profile shows some 26,000 clones, 75% to 85% of them singletons. The CDR3 covers 15 residues. Trimming cost V 0 bases and J 1 base, with 7 bases left between them. CDR1 and CDR2 (germline): MGHRA, YSYEKL. This TCR derives from a man aged 50 or older with HIV. The V call is TRBV4-1, the J call TRBJ1-5; D is ambiguous. The material was unsorted PBMCs, obtained 2.9 years after starting antiretroviral therapy. CDR3 nucleotide sequence: TGCGCCAGCAGCCAAGAGTTTTTCAGCAATCAGCCCCAGCATTTT. Its protein is CASSQEFFSNQPQHF.